The sample holds many counts of the clone carrying this T cell receptor beta chain. The sample is drawn from a study of early T cells in non-severe SARS-CoV-2 infection. TCRdb ran MiXCR on the 5' RACE reads and lists one entry per CDR3 protein. Altogether 40,000 to 50,000 distinct CDR3 sequences are present, roughly 13% being singletons, with the ten largest covering more than 8.5%. The germline V gene encodes CDR1 SQVTM and CDR2 ANQGSEA. With 6 bases clipped from V and 4 bases from J, the junction kept 3 bases outside the gene matches. This CDR3 is built from 13 residues. The sequence came from an adult who was a healthcare worker with PCR-confirmed SARS-CoV-2 infection or an uninfected control (not recorded which). The genes are TRBV29-1 and TRBJ2-2; TRBD2 matches at 9 bases. The sample comprised whole blood. The CDR3: CSVAGGPTGELFF. CDR3 sequence (DNA): TGCAGCGTCGCGGGAGGGCCCACCGGGGAGCTGTTTTTT.